This T cell receptor (beta chain) was retrieved from a study of blood T cells in healthy people across ages. In the case of this clonotype: Its antigen is as yet unknown. Just one base apart from a much larger clone, this may be a read error.

The use of a sample-barcoded 5' primer and a J-beta primer mix characterized a second PCR of roughly 6 to 11 cycles. In TCRdb, the 5' RACE reads were re-called with MiXCR into one record per CDR3 protein. Of around 800,000 distinct CDR3 sequences listed, about 42% were seen once; the top ten hold roughly 19%. Study-level findings and limits: Naive T cell percentage by flow cytometry tracked strongly with beta diversity. The diversity estimates, figures obtained from one million T cells, were considered underestimates. A greater number of naive CD4+ cells and higher diversity distinguished long-lived donors from aged donors.

All donors came from Russia, were Caucasian and healthy, and spanned ages roughly 6 to 95. The receptor was derived from a man in his 60s in good health. Sequenced sample: blood.

The CDR3 sequence is CASSTGTSGDVYEQYF. CDR3 DNA: TGCGCCAGCAGCACTGGGACTAGCGGGGATGTCTACGAGCAGTACTTC. This chain joins TRBV5-1 and TRBJ2-7, with 13 bases fitting TRBD2. CDR1 SGHRS and CDR2 YFSETQ come from the germline V gene. V lost 4 bases and J lost 3; bases outside the gene matches: 7. CDR3 length: 16 amino acids.